This T cell receptor (beta chain) was sequenced for a study of CD8+ T cells in alopecia areata. Treatment denoted: oral pan-JAK inhibitor, 5-10 mg twice daily. Researchers took lesional scalp punch biopsies and peripheral blood from people who were alopecia areata patients. A note on this clone: No antigen is known for it.

Sequencing templates came from extracted RNA that was reverse transcribed into cDNA. Profiling relied on immunoSEQ multiplex PCR, and the TCRdb table lists in-frame clones only, not all of them. The sample shows approximately 210,000 clones, roughly three fifths of them seen only once. The CDR3 has 15 amino acids. CDR1 and CDR2 (germline): MGHRA, YSYEKL. V lost 0 bases to trimming and J lost 4 bases; unmatched junction nucleotides: 5. Study results and caveats: TCRs were shared less clearly across patients than in mice, possibly for HLA-related reasons.

The genes are TRBV4-1 and TRBJ1-2; 7 bases agree with TRBD1. The specimen was CD4+ T cells sorted from blood, collected at week 4, from a patient treated with tofacitinib. The receptor was isolated from a human donor with alopecia areata. CDR3 nucleotides: TGCGCCAGCAGCCAAGATCGGTCAGGGGGCTATGGCTACACCTTC. Translating gives CASSQDRSGGYGYTF.